This TCR beta chain originates from a study of cytomegalovirus exposure and HLA in healthy donors. Sequencing was performed with immunoSEQ multiplex PCR; in TCRdb, only in-frame clones are kept and a portion is missing. The table lists 200,000 to 250,000 clones, about 86% of them singletons. Study results and caveats: The authors confirmed in vitro that three CMV-associated chains were specific for CMV antigens. The TCR clusters that emerged in the first cohort tended, a later analysis found, to co-occur in the 120 or so validation repertoires. Some TCR beta chains (roughly 150 of them) were listed as cytomegalovirus-associated.

Germline-derived CDR1 and CDR2 are SNHLY and FYNNEI. The CDR3 has 18 residues. Losses at the gene ends were 0 bases for V and 4 bases for J; bases not matched to a gene: 4. With regard to this clone: Its antigen is undetermined.

The chain uses TRBV2 and TRBJ2-1; 15 bases map to TRBD2. The receptor was derived from a man younger than 35 in good health and CMV-seronegative. Sequenced sample: PBMCs. In DNA, the CDR3 is TGTGCCAGCAGTGAAGCGCTTGGGACTAGCGGGAGGTACAATGAGCAGTTCTTC. It is translated as CASSEALGTSGRYNEQFF.